The clone carrying this TCR beta chain has ten or more counts. These data belong to a study of low-dose radiotherapy and immunotherapy resistance in tumors. For the study at large: Aspirin 300 mg, taken orally and daily, was given to patients for four cycles from cycle 1 day 1.

Sample time point: after trial treatment. Noted treatment: LDRT plus nivolumab, ipilimumab, low-dose cyclophosphamide and aspirin (RACIN trial). Tumors of eligible patients were advanced, solid and lacking tumor-infiltrating lymphocytes. CDR3 length: 15 residues. The germline V gene encodes CDR1 SGHRS and CDR2 YFSETQ. V lost 0 bases and J 3 bases, leaving 9 bases between the germline ends. Covering alpha and beta chains, TRAV- and TRBV-specific primers were used for the first-strand cDNA. The PCR that amplified TCRs ran for 20 cycles, relying on a constant-region primer and a V-primer adapter. Via MiXCR, TCRdb re-called the reads, giving one row per CDR3 protein. The sample carries some 40,000 distinct CDR3 sequences, more than 20% recorded once.

The TCR comes from a female donor with ovarian cancer. The sequences come from PBMCs, collected after low-dose radiotherapy plus immunotherapy. The V gene is TRBV5-1, the J gene TRBJ1-4, with unresolved D. The CDR3 DNA is TGCGCCAGCAGCTTGGCGGGCCCCGCTAATGAAAAACTGTTTTTT. Translated: CASSLAGPANEKLFF.